Detailed here is one TCR beta chain. The sample comes from a study of CD8 T cells in Susac syndrome. The trim removed 5 bases at V and 7 bases at J, leaving 5 bases unmatched. CDR3 size: 12 residues. After extraction with the RNeasy kit, roughly 0.5 to 1 ug of the RNA was reverse transcribed using random hexamers. The authors amplified TCR beta CDR3 across 54 Vbeta and 13 Jbeta using immunoSEQ multiplex PCR. TCRdb fed the immunoSEQ multiplex PCR reads into MiXCR, producing one record per CDR3 protein. This sample has 150,000 to 250,000 distinct CDR3 sequences, with roughly 96% found just once. The sequence came from a human donor with multiple sclerosis. V gene TRBV12-3 or TRBV12-4 combines with J gene TRBJ2-7; the match to TRBD1 covers 7 bases. What was sequenced was CD4+ T cells from PBMCs. The DNA of the CDR3 is TGTGCCAGCAGTACAGGGGTGGGTGAGCAGTACTTC. Translated: CASSTGVGEQYF.